This entry lists 28 T cell receptor beta chains sequenced from one sample in a study of neurological immune-mediated disorders. Each CDR3 protein is one row after TCRdb ran MiXCR on the 5' RACE reads. The table lists approximately 50,000 distinct CDR3 sequences, 10% of them singletons, with roughly 5% in the top ten. The sample comprised PBMCs. The receptors here all came from a man in his sixties or seventies with HTLV-1-associated myelopathy (HAM/TSP).

Ten or more counts support this clonotype. The V gene is TRBV24-1, the J gene TRBJ2-1; TRBD2 agrees at 14 bases. Germline CDR1 KGHDR, CDR2 SFDVKD. V lost 3 bases to trimming and J lost 10 bases; unmatched junction nucleotides: 10. This CDR3 has 17 amino acids. For the CDR3, the DNA is TGTGCCACCAGTGATGCCCAGGGACTAGCGGGAGTAATGGAGCAGTTCTTC. Encoded protein: CATSDAQGLAGVMEQFF.

There are many counts of this clonotype. V usage is TRBV12-3 or TRBV12-4 and J usage is TRBJ2-7, with 8 positions matching TRBD1. The ends lost 6 bases at V and 0 bases at J; junction bases unmatched: 10. The CDR3 is 16 amino acids. This CDR3 is CASSDRTGTGSYEQYF. CDR3 in DNA: TGTGCCAGCAGCGACCGAACCGGGACAGGCTCCTACGAGCAGTACTTC.

This clonotype was detected ten times or more. The chain recombines TRBV29-1 with TRBJ1-2; D unclear. Germline CDR1 and CDR2: SQVTM and ANQGSEA. This CDR3 has 14 amino acids. Trimming removed 6 bases from V and 4 bases from J, with 18 bases in between. The CDR3, as DNA: TGCAGCGTGGAACCCTTTACAAGCTCCTATGGCTACACCTTC. Translating gives CSVEPFTSSYGYTF.

This clonotype was seen repeatedly, ten times or more. The chain recombines TRBV27 with TRBJ2-3; D not certain. V lost 2 bases to trimming and J lost 6 bases, with 18 bases between them. The CDR3 runs 16 residues. CDR1 and CDR2 (germline): MNHEY, SMNVEV (reference sequence). CDR3 sequence reads: CASSLRSALVTDTQYF. Here the CDR3 DNA reads TGTGCCAGCAGTTTAAGATCGGCCCTAGTAACGGATACGCAGTATTTT.

This chain joins TRBV20-1 and TRBJ2-3; TRBD2 aligns across 13 bases. V gave up 5 bases and J gave up 6 bases; unmatched junction bases: 8. This CDR3 is built from 15 residues. Germline lookup yields CDR1 DFQATT and CDR2 SNEGSKA (reference sequence). This chain's CDR3 is CSAPGLAGSGDTQYF. CDR3 in DNA: TGCAGTGCTCCGGGACTAGCGGGATCAGGTGATACGCAGTATTTT.

This clonotype was found many times. This chain connects TRBV5-1 to TRBJ2-2; a possible D gene is TRBD2 (5 bases). The V end was cut by 6 bases, the J end by 6 bases, with 15 bases between. The CDR3 covers 14 residues. Germline V gene data show CDR1 as SGHRS and CDR2 as YFSETQ. The CDR3 loop is CASTPVLRAGELFF. The CDR3 region has the DNA TGCGCCAGCACGCCGGTTTTGAGGGCCGGGGAGCTGTTTTTT.

This clonotype was observed many times. V usage is TRBV7-9 and J usage is TRBJ2-7; 10 bases map to TRBD2. The trim removed 4 bases at V and 5 bases at J, leaving 14 bases unmatched. The CDR3 consists of 17 residues. Germline CDR1 is SEHNR and CDR2 is FQNEAQ (reference sequence). The CDR3 DNA follows: TGTGCCAGCAGCTGTAAGCGGGAGGGCCTGGAGTGTAACGAGCAGTACTTC. It codes for CASSCKREGLECNEQYF.

The chain combines TRBV19 with TRBJ2-1; 10 bases agree with TRBD1. J gave up 7 bases and V 10 bases, and 16 bases lay outside the gene matches. This CDR3 is built from 16 residues. Germline CDR1 LNHDA, CDR2 SQIVND (reference sequence). For the CDR3, the DNA is TGTGCCACCCGAAGGGAAGGACAGGGGGGTAATAATGAGCAGTTCTTC. Residues: CATRREGQGGNNEQFF.

This clonotype was observed a few times. The rearrangement joins TRBV6-5 to TRBJ1-4; D is uncertain. V lost 4 bases and J 7 bases, leaving 13 bases between the germline ends. Germline assignment: CDR1 MNHEY and CDR2 SVGAGI. The CDR3 sequence is 14 residues long. In DNA, the CDR3 is TGTGCCAGCAGTTTGGGCCAGTTTGCTGAAAAACTGTTTTTT. This codes for CASSLGQFAEKLFF.

Relative to its sample, this clonotype is medium-sized (0.01 to 0.1%). The chain is built from TRBV25-1 and TRBJ2-7, with D tentatively TRBD1 (6 bases). The CDR3 loop spans 13 amino acids. From germline, CDR1 is MGHDK and CDR2 SYGVNS. Trimming shortened V by 4 bases and J by 5 bases, and 12 bases separated the two germline ends. The DNA of the CDR3 is TGTGCCAGCAGTGCCCCCTCAGGGGACGAGCAGTACTTC. This sequence encodes CASSAPSGDEQYF.

The sample holds many counts of this clonotype. The chain links TRBV5-1 to TRBJ1-2; TRBD1 aligns across 7 bases. In germline, CDR1 is SGHRS, CDR2 YFSETQ. The CDR3 has 15 residues. V trimming: 4 bases; J trimming: 4 bases; junction bases outside the gene matches: 10. CDR3 sequence reads: CASSLEGAVVYGYTF. The CDR3 nucleotides read TGCGCCAGCAGCCTGGAGGGGGCTGTGGTCTATGGCTACACCTTC.

This clonotype was observed many times. The chain recombines TRBV7-2 with TRBJ1-3, with D hard to call. Germline-derived CDR1 and CDR2 are SGHTA and FQGNSA. V dropped 6 bases and J dropped 6 bases, with 15 bases sitting between them. The CDR3 is 14 residues long. CDR3 sequence (DNA): TGTGCCAGCAGTCTCGTCCGGGTGGCAAACACCATATATTTT. It yields the protein CASSLVRVANTIYF.

This clonotype was counted many times. V usage is TRBV5-5 and J usage is TRBJ1-2; 7 bases are shared with TRBD1. With 0 bases clipped from V and 2 bases from J, the junction kept 1 base outside the gene matches. From germline, CDR1 is SGHKS and CDR2 YYEKEE (reference sequence). CDR3 size: 14 residues. CDR3 residues: CASSLGTGNYGYTF. CDR3 nucleotide sequence: TGTGCCAGCAGCTTGGGGACAGGCAACTATGGCTACACCTTC.

This clonotype was detected ten times or more. The chain carries TRBV5-1 and TRBJ1-1; tentatively, D is TRBD1 (5 bases). The CDR3 sequence is 14 residues long. The germline V gene has CDR1 SGHRS and CDR2 YFSETQ. V lost 1 base and J 2 bases, leaving 9 bases between the germline ends. In nucleotides, the CDR3 is TGCGCCAGCAGCTTGAAGACAGCCAACACTGAAGCTTTCTTT. Translating it yields CASSLKTANTEAFF.

This clonotype has ten or more counts. The chain combines TRBV20-1 with TRBJ2-3, with 10 bases lining up with TRBD2. The CDR3 is 15 amino acids. CDR1 DFQATT and CDR2 SNEGSKA come from the germline V gene (reference sequence). Unmatched junction bases numbered 5, after V lost 2 bases and J lost 3 bases. The CDR3 sequence is CSARYPSGSTDTQYF. In DNA form, the CDR3 reads TGCAGTGCTAGATACCCTAGCGGGAGTACAGATACGCAGTATTTT.

This clonotype was recorded many times. The chain employs TRBV7-8 and TRBJ1-4; no clear D gene. The V and J ends lost 5 bases and 5 bases respectively, with 6 bases between them. The CDR3 is 12 residues long. The germline CDR1 and CDR2 sequences are SGHVS and FQNEAQ. This chain's CDR3 is CASSRANEKLFF. CDR3 coding DNA: TGTGCCAGCAGCAGAGCGAATGAAAAACTGTTTTTT.

This clonotype was recorded at least ten times. This chain links TRBV20-1 with TRBJ2-7, with 9 bases lining up with TRBD2. The CDR3 extends over 13 amino acids. CDR1 and CDR2 (germline): DFQATT, SNEGSKA (reference sequence). The ends lost 5 bases at V and 4 bases at J; junction bases unmatched: 6. The CDR3 region has the DNA TGCAGTGCTCCGACTAGCGGTTTATACGAGCAGTACTTC. Residues: CSAPTSGLYEQYF.

This clonotype was picked up many times. The chain combines TRBV5-1 with TRBJ1-2; a possible D gene is TRBD1 (6 bases). This CDR3 contains 17 residues. Looked up from germline, CDR1 is SGHRS and CDR2 is YFSETQ. Trimming took off 1 base at V and 2 bases at J, with 18 bases between the two ends. The DNA for the CDR3 is TGCGCCAGCAGCTTGCCGAACCGGGACACCTGGAACTATGGCTACACCTTC. This translates into CASSLPNRDTWNYGYTF.

With respect to this clonotype: A read error may produce the germline difference seen at one junction end. The chain recombines TRBV5-5 with TRBJ2-5; TRBD1 might be the D (6 bases). This CDR3 is 15 amino acids long. From germline, CDR1 is SGHKS and CDR2 YYEKEE (reference sequence). CDR3 in amino acids: CASSLVWGPMESQYF. CDR3 DNA sequence: TGTGCCAGCAGCTTGGTGTGGGGGCCAATGGAGAGCCAGTACTTC.

This clonotype was counted at least ten times. The V call is TRBV5-1, the J call TRBJ2-7, with D possibly TRBD2 on 5 matching bases. This CDR3 has 14 residues. V lost 1 base to trimming and J lost 1 base, with 9 bases between them. The V gene's germline CDR1 is SGHRS and CDR2 YFSETQ. As DNA, the CDR3 is TGCGCCAGCAGCTTGACGGGAAAATCCTACGAGCAGTACTTC. Residues: CASSLTGKSYEQYF.

This clonotype was picked up many times. This chain joins TRBV5-1 and TRBJ2-2, with D perhaps TRBD1 (6 bases). The ends were cut back, 3 bases at V and 3 bases at J, with 9 bases in the middle. The CDR3 is 14 residues long. Germline CDR1 SGHRS, CDR2 YFSETQ. The CDR3 region has the DNA TGCGCCAGCAGCTCCAGGGGTCACACCGGGGAGCTGTTTTTT. It is translated as CASSSRGHTGELFF. Full variable domain (remainder filled in from reference TRBV5-1 and TRBJ2-2): KAGVTQTPRYLIKTRGQQVTLSCSPISGHRSVSWYQQTPGQGLQFLFEYFSETQRNKGNFPGRFSGRQFSNSRSEMNVSTLELGDSALYLCASSSRGHTGELFFGEGSRLTVL.

This clonotype was counted at least ten times. V usage is TRBV7-9 and J usage is TRBJ2-1; D not resolved. The germline V and J ends were trimmed by 2 bases and 4 bases, with 9 bases remaining between them. The germline gives CDR1 SEHNR, CDR2 FQNEAQ (reference sequence). The CDR3 covers 14 residues. The DNA of the CDR3 is TGTGCCAGCAGCTTAACAGACCCTTACAATGAGCAGTTCTTC. Translation: CASSLTDPYNEQFF.

This chain connects TRBV20-1 to TRBJ2-1; D call uncertain. The V end was cut by 3 bases, the J end by 2 bases, with 8 bases between. The CDR3 has 13 amino acids. Germline V gene data show CDR1 as DFQATT and CDR2 as SNEGSKA (reference sequence). The CDR3 sequence is CSASGLAYNEQFF. As DNA, the CDR3 is TGCAGTGCTAGTGGGCTAGCCTACAATGAGCAGTTCTTC.

This clonotype was detected many times. The genes are TRBV6-1 and TRBJ1-5; TRBD1 aligns across 7 bases. Trimming removed 7 bases from V and 0 bases from J; junction bases left unmatched: 9. This CDR3 is built from 16 residues. The germline CDR1 and CDR2 sequences are MNHNS and SASEGT. CDR3 in DNA: TGTGCCAGCAAAGGGAACAGGGGTTATAGCAATCAGCCCCAGCATTTT. Amino acids: CASKGNRGYSNQPQHF.

This clonotype was detected many times. The chain combines TRBV14 with TRBJ2-7; 7 bases match TRBD1. CDR1 and CDR2 (germline): SGHDN, FVKESK. This CDR3 has 14 residues. V lost 4 bases, J lost 6 bases, and 9 bases stayed unmatched. The DNA of the CDR3 is TGTGCCAGCAGCCGACTCCGGGACAGAAGCGAGCAGTACTTC. This sequence encodes CASSRLRDRSEQYF.

The sample holds many counts of this clonotype. The gene calls are TRBV7-9 and TRBJ2-3, with a tentative D call TRBD1 (5 bases). In germline, CDR1 is SEHNR, CDR2 FQNEAQ (reference sequence). The CDR3 spans 15 residues. The V end lost 7 bases, the J end lost 2 bases, and 16 bases lay between the germline ends. DNA of the CDR3: TGTGCCAGCACTCTATCCAGGGCCAACACAGATACGCAGTATTTT. Protein: CASTLSRANTDTQYF. Looking up the rest from reference TRBV7-9 and TRBJ2-3 gives the full variable domain: DTGVSQNPRHKITKRGQNVTFRCDPISEHNRLYWYRQTLGQGPEFLTYFQNEAQLEKSRLLSDRFSAERPKGSFSTLEIQRTEQGDSAMYLCASTLSRANTDTQYFGPGTRLTVL.

This clonotype came up many times. This chain uses TRBV20-1 with TRBJ2-7; no definite D call. CDR1 DFQATT and CDR2 SNEGSKA come from the germline V gene (reference sequence). V gave up 6 bases and J gave up 5 bases, with 14 bases separating them. This CDR3 contains 12 residues. This chain's CDR3 is CSARTHADEQYF. CDR3 bases: TGCAGTGCCAGGACCCACGCCGACGAGCAGTACTTC.

This clonotype was observed a few times. The V gene is TRBV6-5, the J gene TRBJ2-6; D gene uncertain. Germline V CDR1 and CDR2: MNHEY, SVGAGI. The CDR3 spans 16 residues. V was trimmed by 5 bases and J by 0 bases, leaving 11 bases between them. The CDR3 sequence is CASSRTASSGANVLTF. The DNA for the CDR3 is TGTGCCAGCAGTCGGACGGCTAGCTCTGGGGCCAACGTCCTGACTTTC.